The clone carrying this T cell receptor beta chain has only a few counts. This sample was included in a study of CD8+ T cells in alopecia areata. Extracted RNA was reverse transcribed into cDNA, the sequencing template. Libraries were prepared by immunoSEQ multiplex PCR; TCRdb keeps only in-frame clonotypes and omits some of them. The table lists around 250,000 clones, roughly two thirds of them singletons. The V and J ends lost 5 bases and 2 bases, in that order; junction bases with no gene match: 2. The germline gives CDR1 SQVTM, CDR2 ANQGSEA. The CDR3 runs to 12 residues. The sequencing used CD4+ T cells sorted from blood, collected at week 0. The clonotype was recovered from a human donor with alopecia areata. The rearrangement joins TRBV29-1 to TRBJ1-2; 7 positions match TRBD1. The DNA of the CDR3 is TGCAGCGTTACGGGACAGAACTATGGCTACACCTTC. It yields the protein CSVTGQNYGYTF.